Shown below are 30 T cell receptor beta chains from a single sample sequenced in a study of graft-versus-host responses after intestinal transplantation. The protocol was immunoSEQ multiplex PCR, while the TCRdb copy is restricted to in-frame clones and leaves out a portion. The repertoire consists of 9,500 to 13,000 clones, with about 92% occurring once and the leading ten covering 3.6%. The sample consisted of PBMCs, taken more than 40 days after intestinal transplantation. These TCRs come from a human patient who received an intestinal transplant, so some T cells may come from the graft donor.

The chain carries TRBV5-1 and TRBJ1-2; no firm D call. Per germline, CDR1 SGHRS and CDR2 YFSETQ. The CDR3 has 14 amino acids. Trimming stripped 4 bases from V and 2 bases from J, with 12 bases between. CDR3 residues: CASSPGPQNYGYTF. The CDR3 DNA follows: TGCGCCAGCAGCCCGGGCCCTCAAAACTATGGCTACACCTTC.

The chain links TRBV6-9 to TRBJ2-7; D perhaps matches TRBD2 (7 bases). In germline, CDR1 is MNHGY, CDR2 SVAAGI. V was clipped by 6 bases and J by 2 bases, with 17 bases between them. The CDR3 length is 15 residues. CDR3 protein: CASRIWGGPAYEQYF. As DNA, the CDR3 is TGTGCCAGCAGGATCTGGGGGGGGCCAGCCTACGAGCAGTACTTC.

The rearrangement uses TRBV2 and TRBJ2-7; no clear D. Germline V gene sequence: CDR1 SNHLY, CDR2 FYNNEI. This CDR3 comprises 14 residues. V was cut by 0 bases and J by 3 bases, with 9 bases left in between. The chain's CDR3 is CASSEAGSGYEQYF. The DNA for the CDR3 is TGTGCCAGCAGTGAAGCAGGGTCGGGCTACGAGCAGTACTTC.

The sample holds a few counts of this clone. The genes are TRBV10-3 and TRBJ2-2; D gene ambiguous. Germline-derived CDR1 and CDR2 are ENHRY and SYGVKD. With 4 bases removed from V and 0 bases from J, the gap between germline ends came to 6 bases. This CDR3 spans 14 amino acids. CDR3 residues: CAISVLSNTGELFF. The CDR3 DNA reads TGTGCCATCAGTGTATTGTCGAACACCGGGGAGCTGTTTTTT.

DNA of the CDR3: TGTGCCAGCAGCGGGGCCGGGGATGAGCAGTTCTTC. Translated: CASSGAGDEQFF. The chain uses TRBV9 and TRBJ2-1; D perhaps matches TRBD2 (5 bases). Germline CDR1 and CDR2: SGDLS and YYNGEE. The CDR3 has 12 residues. V was clipped by 3 bases and J by 8 bases, with 9 bases between them.

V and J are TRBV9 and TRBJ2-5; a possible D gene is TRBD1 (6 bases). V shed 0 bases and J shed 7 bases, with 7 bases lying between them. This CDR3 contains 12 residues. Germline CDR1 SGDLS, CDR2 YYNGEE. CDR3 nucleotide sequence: TGTGCCAGCAGCGTAGAAGGGGGGACCCAGTACTTC. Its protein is CASSVEGGTQYF.

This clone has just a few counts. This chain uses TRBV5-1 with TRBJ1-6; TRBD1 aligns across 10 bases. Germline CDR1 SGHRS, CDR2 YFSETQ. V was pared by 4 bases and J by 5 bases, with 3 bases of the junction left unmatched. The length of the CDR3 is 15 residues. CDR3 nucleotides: TGCGCCAGCAGCACGGGACAGGGGAATAATTCACCCCTCCACTTT. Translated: CASSTGQGNNSPLHF.

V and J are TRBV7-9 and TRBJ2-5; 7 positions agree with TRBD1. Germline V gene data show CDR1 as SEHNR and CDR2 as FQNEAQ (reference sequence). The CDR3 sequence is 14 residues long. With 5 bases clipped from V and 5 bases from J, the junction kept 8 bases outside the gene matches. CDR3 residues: CASSQEGGGETQYF. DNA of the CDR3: TGTGCCAGCAGCCAAGAAGGGGGCGGGGAGACCCAGTACTTC.

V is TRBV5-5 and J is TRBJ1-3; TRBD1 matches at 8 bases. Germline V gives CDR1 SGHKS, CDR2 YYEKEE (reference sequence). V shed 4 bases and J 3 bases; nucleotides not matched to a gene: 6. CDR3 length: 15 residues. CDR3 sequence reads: CASSIPGGGGNTIYF. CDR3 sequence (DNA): TGTGCCAGCAGCATTCCAGGGGGCGGTGGAAACACCATATATTTT.

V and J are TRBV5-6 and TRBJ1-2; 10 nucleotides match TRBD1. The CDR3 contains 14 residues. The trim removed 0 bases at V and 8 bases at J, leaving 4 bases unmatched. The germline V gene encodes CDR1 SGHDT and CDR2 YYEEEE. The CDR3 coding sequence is TGTGCCAGCAGCTTGGGACAGGGGGCGCGGGGCTACACCTTC. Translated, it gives CASSLGQGARGYTF.

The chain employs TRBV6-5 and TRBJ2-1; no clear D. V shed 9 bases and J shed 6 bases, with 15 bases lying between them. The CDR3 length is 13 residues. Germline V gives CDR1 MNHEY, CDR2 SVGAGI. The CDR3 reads CASGSILGNEQFF. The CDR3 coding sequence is TGTGCCAGTGGCAGCATTTTAGGCAATGAGCAGTTCTTC.

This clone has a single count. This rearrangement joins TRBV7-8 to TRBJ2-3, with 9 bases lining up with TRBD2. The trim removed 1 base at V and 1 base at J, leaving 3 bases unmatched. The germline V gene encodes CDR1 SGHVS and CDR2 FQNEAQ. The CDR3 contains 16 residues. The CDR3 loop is CASSLDVAGGTDTQYF. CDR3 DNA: TGTGCCAGCAGCTTAGATGTAGCGGGGGGCACAGATACGCAGTATTTT.

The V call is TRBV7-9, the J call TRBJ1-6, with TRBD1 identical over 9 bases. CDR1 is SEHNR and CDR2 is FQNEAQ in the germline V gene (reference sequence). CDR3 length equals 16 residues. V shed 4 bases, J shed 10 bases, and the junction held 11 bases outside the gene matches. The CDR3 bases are TGTGCCAGCAGCTCCCGGGACAGGGACGGGGAGTCACCCCTCCACTTT. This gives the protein CASSSRDRDGESPLHF.

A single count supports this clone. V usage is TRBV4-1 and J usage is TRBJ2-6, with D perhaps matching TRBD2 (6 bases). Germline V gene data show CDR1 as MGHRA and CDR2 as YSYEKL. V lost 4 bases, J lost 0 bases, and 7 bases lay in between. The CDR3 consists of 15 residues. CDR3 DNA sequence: TGCGCCAGCAGCCTAGCGGACTCTGGGGCCAACGTCCTGACTTTC. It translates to CASSLADSGANVLTF.

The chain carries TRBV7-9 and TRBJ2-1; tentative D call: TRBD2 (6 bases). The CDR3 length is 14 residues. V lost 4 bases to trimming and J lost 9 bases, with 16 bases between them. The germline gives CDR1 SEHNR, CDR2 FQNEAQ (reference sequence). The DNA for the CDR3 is TGTGCCAGCAGCTCCGGACTACCCAGGCCTGAGCAGTTCTTC. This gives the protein CASSSGLPRPEQFF.

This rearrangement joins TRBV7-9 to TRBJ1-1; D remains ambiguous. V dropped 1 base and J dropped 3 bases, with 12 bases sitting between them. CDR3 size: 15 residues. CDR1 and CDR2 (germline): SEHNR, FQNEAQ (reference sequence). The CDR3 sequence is CASSLVVGGYTEAFF. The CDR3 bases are TGTGCCAGCAGCTTAGTGGTGGGTGGGTACACTGAAGCTTTCTTT.

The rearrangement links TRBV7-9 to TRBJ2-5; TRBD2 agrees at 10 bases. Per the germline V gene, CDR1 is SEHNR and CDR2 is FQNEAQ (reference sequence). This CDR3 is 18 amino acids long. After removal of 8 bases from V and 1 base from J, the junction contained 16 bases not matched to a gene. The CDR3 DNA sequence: TGTGCCAGCCGAGTGGGTCTAGCGGGGGCCCGCTCCCAAGAGACCCAGTACTTC. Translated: CASRVGLAGARSQETQYF.

CDR3 sequence reads: CASSDRINSGNTIYF. CDR3 nucleotide sequence: TGTGCCAGCAGCGACCGGATAAACTCTGGAAACACCATATATTTT. The genes are TRBV7-6 and TRBJ1-3; D remains unclear. Per germline, CDR1 SGHVS and CDR2 FNYEAQ. Trimming took 5 bases from V and 0 from J, leaving 11 bases between them. This CDR3 contains 15 residues.

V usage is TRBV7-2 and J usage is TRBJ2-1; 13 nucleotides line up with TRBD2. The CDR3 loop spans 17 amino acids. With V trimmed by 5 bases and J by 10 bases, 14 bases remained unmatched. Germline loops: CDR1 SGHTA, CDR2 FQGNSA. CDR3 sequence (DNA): TGTGCCAGCAGCGCCTGGACTAGCGGGGGCCCCGGCATAGAGCAGTTCTTC. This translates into CASSAWTSGGPGIEQFF.

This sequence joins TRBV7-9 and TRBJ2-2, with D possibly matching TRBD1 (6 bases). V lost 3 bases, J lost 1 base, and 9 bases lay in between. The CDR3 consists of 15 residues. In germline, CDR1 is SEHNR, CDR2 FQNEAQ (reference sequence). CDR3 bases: TGTGCCAGCAGCTTTGGACAGCTGAACACCGGGGAGCTGTTTTTT. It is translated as CASSFGQLNTGELFF. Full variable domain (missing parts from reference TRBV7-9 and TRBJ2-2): DTGVSQNPRHKITKRGQNVTFRCDPISEHNRLYWYRQTLGQGPEFLTYFQNEAQLEKSRLLSDRFSAERPKGSFSTLEIQRTEQGDSAMYLCASSFGQLNTGELFFGEGSRLTVL.

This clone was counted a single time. The CDR3 DNA sequence: TGTGCCATCAGGGCCGGGGGGGAGGGCAGGTGGGCTTTCTTT. Amino acids: CAIRAGGEGRWAFF. The chain is built from TRBV10-3 and TRBJ1-1; possibly TRBD1 for D (5 bases). Trimming shortened V by 6 bases and J by 11 bases, and 22 bases separated the two germline ends. The length of the CDR3 is 14 residues. CDR1 ENHRY and CDR2 SYGVKD come from the germline V gene.

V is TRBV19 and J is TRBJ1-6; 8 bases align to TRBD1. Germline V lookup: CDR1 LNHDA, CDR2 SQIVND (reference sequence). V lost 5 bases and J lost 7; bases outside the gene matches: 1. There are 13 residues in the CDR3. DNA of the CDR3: TGTGCCAGTAGTGGGGACAGGAATTCACCCCTCCACTTT. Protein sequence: CASSGDRNSPLHF.

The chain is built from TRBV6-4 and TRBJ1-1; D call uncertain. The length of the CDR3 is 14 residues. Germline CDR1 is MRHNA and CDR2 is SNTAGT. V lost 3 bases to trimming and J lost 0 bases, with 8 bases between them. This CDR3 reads CASSDSPMNTEAFF. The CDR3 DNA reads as TGTGCCAGCAGTGATTCACCGATGAACACTGAAGCTTTCTTT.

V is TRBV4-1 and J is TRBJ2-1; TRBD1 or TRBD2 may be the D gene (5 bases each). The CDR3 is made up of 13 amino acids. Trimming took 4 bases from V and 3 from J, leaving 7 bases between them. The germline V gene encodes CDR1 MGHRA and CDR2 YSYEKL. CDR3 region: CASSRGVYNEQFF. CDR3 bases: TGCGCCAGCAGCCGAGGGGTCTACAATGAGCAGTTCTTC.

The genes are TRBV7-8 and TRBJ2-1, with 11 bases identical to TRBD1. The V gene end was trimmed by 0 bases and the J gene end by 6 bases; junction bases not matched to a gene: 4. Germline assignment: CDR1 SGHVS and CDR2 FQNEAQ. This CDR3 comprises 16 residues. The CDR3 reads CASSLAAGTGGNEQFF. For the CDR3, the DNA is TGTGCCAGCAGCTTAGCGGCCGGGACAGGGGGCAATGAGCAGTTCTTC.

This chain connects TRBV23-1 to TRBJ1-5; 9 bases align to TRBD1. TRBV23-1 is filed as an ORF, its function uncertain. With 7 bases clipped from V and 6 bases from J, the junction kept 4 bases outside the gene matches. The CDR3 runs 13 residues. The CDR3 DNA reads TGCGCCAGCAAAGGACAGGGGTTTCAGCCCCAGCATTTT. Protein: CASKGQGFQPQHF.

This chain's CDR3 is CASSPTGAGYGYTF. The CDR3 DNA follows: TGTGCCAGCAGTCCCACAGGGGCCGGCTATGGCTACACCTTC. The chain carries TRBV6-4 and TRBJ1-2; 7 bases align to TRBD1. This CDR3 has 14 amino acids. CDR1 is MRHNA and CDR2 is SNTAGT in the germline V gene. Germline trimming cut 5 bases from V and 4 bases from J; bases unmatched to any gene: 7.

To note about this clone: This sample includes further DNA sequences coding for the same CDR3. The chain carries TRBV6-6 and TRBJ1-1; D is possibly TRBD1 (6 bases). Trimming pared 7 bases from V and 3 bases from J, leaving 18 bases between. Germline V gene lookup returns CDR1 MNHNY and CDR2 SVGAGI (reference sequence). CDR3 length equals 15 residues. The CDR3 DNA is TGTGCCAGCATCGGGACGGGGGGCTGGGACACTGAAGCTTTCTTT. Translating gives CASIGTGGWDTEAFF.

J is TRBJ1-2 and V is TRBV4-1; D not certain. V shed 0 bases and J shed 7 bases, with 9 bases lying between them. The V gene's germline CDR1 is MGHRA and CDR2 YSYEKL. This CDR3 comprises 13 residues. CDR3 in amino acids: CASSQDKRVGYTF. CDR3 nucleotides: TGCGCCAGCAGCCAAGATAAGAGGGTTGGCTACACCTTC.

The CDR3 spells CASSYRSGFSYEQYF. CDR3 sequence (DNA): TGTGCCAGCAGTTACCGCTCCGGGTTCTCCTACGAGCAGTACTTC. The chain carries TRBV6-5 and TRBJ2-7, with D hard to call. The CDR3 runs to 15 residues. Germline V gene data show CDR1 as MNHEY and CDR2 as SVGAGI. V was trimmed by 2 bases and J by 0 bases, leaving 11 bases between them.